This T cell receptor (beta chain) was sequenced in a study of T cells after yellow fever vaccination. Study-level information: SMART-Seq v4 Ultra Low Input prepared libraries from low-cell fractions. Study conclusions and caveats: The secondary response was weaker, and its peak arrived faster, on day 5 versus 15. Shared CD4/CD8 clonotypes were a small share, likely from convergent recombination.

In the case of this clonotype: Antigen specificity is unknown.

The CDR3 runs 16 residues. Trimming took 7 bases from V and 1 from J, leaving 20 bases between them. Germline V gives CDR1 SGHKS, CDR2 YYEKEE (reference sequence). 5'RACE template switching generated TCR cDNA, adding a universal primer site and UMIs. TCRdb redid the calling of the 5' RACE reads with MiXCR, one entry per CDR3 protein. Among more than 450,000 distinct CDR3 sequences, 20% to 25% were seen once, and the ten largest hold approximately 15%. The source was PBMCs, collected less than 25 days after the first yellow fever vaccination. The chain is built from TRBV5-5 and TRBJ1-1; a weak D match, TRBD1 (5 bases). This clonotype originated in a man between 18 and 35 years old who received the YFV17D yellow fever vaccine. The CDR3 loop is CASGSGRGLENTEAFF. The CDR3 DNA reads TGTGCCAGCGGATCTGGACGGGGACTAGAGAACACTGAAGCTTTCTTT.